This T cell receptor beta chain was found in a study of blood T cell repertoires in COVID-19. Trimming took 3 bases from V and 7 from J, leaving 9 bases between them. There are 12 residues in the CDR3. Participant-given clinical history determined each cohort assignment. TCRdb keeps only in-frame clones here, not all; method: immunoSEQ multiplex PCR. The sample shows about 250,000 clones, almost 85% of them seen only once. The sample comprised PBMCs or T cells enriched from blood (not recorded which). V usage is TRBV12-3 or TRBV12-4 and J usage is TRBJ1-1, with D hard to call. This TCR derives from a woman aged 45 to 65 with acute COVID-19. The chain's CDR3 is CASSFSASEAFF. The CDR3 DNA reads as TGTGCCAGCAGTTTTTCTGCCAGTGAAGCTTTCTTT.